This T cell receptor (beta chain) was identified in a study of prognosis after radiotherapy for stage I lung cancer. TCR beta CDR3 amplification from genomic DNA was performed by two-round multiplex PCR. Primers (each specific to one TRBV or TRBJ gene) were used in first-round PCR. Universal primers were used in the second round of PCR. TCRdb redid the calling of the multiplex PCR reads with MiXCR, one entry per CDR3 protein. The sample contains some 13,000 distinct CDR3 sequences, about 50% of which appear only once. Assessment by CT and PET/CT found all patients node-negative, and none had prior chemotherapy, radiotherapy or other malignancies. Findings of the study overall: The authors did not determine whether the expanded TCR clones were tumor-specific. Unique TCR clone counts went down once patients had stereotactic body radiation therapy, median roughly 10,000 versus 7,000.

Looked up from germline, CDR1 is SGHVS and CDR2 is FNYEAQ. CDR3 length: 16 residues. V dropped 1 base and J dropped 0; count of bases not matched to a gene: 5. This clonotype was found many times. What it binds is unknown. This chain links TRBV7-6 with TRBJ2-7, with 8 nucleotides matching TRBD2. The receptor comes from a donor at least 50 years old with non-small cell lung cancer. This specimen consisted of PBMCs, obtained before or after stereotactic body radiation therapy (not recorded which). The DNA of the CDR3 is TGTGCCAGCAGCTTAGAAGTAGCGGGATTCTCCTACGAGCAGTACTTC. Protein: CASSLEVAGFSYEQYF.